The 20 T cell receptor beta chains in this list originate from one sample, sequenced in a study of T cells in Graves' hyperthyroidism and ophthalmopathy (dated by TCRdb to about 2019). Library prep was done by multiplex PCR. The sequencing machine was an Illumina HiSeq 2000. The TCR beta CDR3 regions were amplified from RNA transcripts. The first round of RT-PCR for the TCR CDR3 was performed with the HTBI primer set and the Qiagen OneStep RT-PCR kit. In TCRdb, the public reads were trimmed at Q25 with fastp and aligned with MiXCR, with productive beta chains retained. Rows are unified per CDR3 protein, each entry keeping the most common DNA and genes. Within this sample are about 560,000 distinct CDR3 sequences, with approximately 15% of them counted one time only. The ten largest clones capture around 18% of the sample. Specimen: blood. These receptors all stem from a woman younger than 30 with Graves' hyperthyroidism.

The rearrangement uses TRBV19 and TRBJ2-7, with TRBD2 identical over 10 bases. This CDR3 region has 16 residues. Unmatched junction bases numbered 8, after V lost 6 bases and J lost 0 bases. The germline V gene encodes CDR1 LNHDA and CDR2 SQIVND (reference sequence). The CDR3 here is CASSLSSGSPSYEQYF. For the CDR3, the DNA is TGTGCCAGTAGCCTCTCTAGCGGGAGTCCCTCCTACGAGCAGTACTTC. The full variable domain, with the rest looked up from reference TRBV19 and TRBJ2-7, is DGGITQSPKYLFRKEGQNVTLSCEQNLNHDAMYWYRQDPGQGLRLIYYSQIVNDFQKGDIAEGYSVSREKKESFPLTVTSAQKNPTAFYLCASSLSSGSPSYEQYFGPGTRLTVT.

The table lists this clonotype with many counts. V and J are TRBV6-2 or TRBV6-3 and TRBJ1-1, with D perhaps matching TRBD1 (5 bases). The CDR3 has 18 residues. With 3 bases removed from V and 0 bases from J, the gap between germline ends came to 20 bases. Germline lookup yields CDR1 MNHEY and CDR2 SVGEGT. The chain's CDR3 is CASSYSPRRGTMNTEAFF. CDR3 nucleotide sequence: TGTGCCAGCAGTTATTCCCCCCGTAGGGGAACCATGAACACTGAAGCTTTCTTT.

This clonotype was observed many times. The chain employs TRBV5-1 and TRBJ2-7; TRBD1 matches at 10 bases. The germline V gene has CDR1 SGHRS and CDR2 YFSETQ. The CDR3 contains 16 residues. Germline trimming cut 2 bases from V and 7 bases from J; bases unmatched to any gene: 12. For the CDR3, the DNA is TGCGCCAGCAGCTTACGAGGGGGGACAGGGGCCGGAGAGCAGTACTTC. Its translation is CASSLRGGTGAGEQYF.

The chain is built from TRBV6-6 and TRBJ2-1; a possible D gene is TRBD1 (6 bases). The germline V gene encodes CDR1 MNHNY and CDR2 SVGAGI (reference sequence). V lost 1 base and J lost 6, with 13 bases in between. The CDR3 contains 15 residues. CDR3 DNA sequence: TGTGCCAGCAGTTACTTGACCAGGGGAGTCAATGAGCAGTTCTTC. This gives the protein CASSYLTRGVNEQFF.

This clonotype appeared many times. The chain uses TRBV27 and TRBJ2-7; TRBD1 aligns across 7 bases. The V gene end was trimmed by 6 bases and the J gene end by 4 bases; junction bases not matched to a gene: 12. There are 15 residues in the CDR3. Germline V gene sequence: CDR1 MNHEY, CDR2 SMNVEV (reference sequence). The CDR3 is CASRAYRGILYEQYF. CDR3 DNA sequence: TGTGCCAGCAGAGCCTACAGGGGAATACTGTACGAGCAGTACTTC.

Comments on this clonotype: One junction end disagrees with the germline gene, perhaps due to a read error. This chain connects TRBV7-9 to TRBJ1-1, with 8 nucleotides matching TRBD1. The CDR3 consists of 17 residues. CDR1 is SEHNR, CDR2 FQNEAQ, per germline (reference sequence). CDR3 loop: CASSPRGQARMNTEALF. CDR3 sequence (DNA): TGTGCCAGCAGCCCCAGGGGACAGGCAAGGATGAACACTGAAGCTCTCTTT.

The DNA of the CDR3 is TGTGCCAGCAGCTGGCCACGGGGAAGAAACTATGGCTACACCTTC. Residues: CASSWPRGRNYGYTF. This sequence joins TRBV5-5 and TRBJ1-2; no firm D call. The V and J ends lost 3 bases and 2 bases respectively, with 14 bases between them. Germline V lookup: CDR1 SGHKS, CDR2 YYEKEE (reference sequence). This CDR3 has 15 residues.

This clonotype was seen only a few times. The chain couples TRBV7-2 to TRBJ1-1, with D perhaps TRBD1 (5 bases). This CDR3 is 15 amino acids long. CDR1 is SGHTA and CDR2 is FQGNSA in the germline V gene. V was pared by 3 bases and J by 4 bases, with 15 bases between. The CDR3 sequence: CASSFTGGIGTEAFF. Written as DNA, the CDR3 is TGTGCCAGCAGCTTCACTGGGGGTATCGGCACTGAAGCTTTCTTT.

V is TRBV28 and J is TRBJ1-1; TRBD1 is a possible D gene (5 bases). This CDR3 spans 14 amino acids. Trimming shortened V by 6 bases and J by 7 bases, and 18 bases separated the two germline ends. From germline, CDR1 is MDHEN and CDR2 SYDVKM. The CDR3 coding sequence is TGTGCCAGCAGACTCCCGGGTGGGGGGATTGAAGCTTTCTTT. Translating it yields CASRLPGGGIEAFF.

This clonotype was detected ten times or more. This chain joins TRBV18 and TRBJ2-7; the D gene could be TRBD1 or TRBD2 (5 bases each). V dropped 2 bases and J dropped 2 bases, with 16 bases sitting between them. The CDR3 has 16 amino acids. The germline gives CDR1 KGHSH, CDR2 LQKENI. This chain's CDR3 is CASSPFGTGFAYEQYF. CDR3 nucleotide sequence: TGTGCCAGCTCACCATTCGGGACCGGGTTCGCCTACGAGCAGTACTTC.

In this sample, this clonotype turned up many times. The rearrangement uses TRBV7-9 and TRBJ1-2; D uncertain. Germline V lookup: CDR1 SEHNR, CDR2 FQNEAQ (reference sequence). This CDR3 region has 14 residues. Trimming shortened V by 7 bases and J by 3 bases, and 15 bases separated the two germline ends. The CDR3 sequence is CASTSQEDYYGYTF. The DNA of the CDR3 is TGTGCCAGCACCTCCCAAGAGGATTACTATGGCTACACCTTC. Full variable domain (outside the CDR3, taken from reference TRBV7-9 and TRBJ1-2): DTGVSQNPRHKITKRGQNVTFRCDPISEHNRLYWYRQTLGQGPEFLTYFQNEAQLEKSRLLSDRFSAERPKGSFSTLEIQRTEQGDSAMYLCASTSQEDYYGYTFGSGTRLTVV.

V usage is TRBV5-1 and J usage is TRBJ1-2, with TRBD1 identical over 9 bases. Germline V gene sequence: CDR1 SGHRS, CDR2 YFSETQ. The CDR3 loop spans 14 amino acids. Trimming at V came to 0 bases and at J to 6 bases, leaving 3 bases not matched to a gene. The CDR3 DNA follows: TGCGCCAGCAGCTTGGTTGGGACAGGGAATGGCTACACCTTC. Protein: CASSLVGTGNGYTF.

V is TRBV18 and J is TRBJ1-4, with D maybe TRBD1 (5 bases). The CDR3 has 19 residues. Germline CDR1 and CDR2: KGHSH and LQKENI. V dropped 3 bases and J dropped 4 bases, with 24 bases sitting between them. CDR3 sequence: CASSPWDRLVSGINEKLFF. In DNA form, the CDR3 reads TGTGCCAGCTCACCTTGGGACCGGTTGGTTTCAGGGATTAATGAAAAACTGTTTTTT.

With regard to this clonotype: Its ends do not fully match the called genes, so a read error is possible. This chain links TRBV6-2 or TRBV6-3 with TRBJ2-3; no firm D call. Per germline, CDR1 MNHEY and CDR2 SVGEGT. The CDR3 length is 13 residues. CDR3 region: CASSDSIGDTQYF. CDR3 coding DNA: TGTGCCAGCAGTGACTCGATTGGAGATACGCAGTATTTT.

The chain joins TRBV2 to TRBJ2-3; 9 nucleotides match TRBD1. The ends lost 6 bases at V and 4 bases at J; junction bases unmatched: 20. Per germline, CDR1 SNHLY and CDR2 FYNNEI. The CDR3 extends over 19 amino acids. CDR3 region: CASSVPGQGLGSRADTQYF. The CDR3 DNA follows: TGTGCCAGCAGCGTTCCGGGACAGGGATTGGGGAGTCGAGCAGATACGCAGTATTTT.

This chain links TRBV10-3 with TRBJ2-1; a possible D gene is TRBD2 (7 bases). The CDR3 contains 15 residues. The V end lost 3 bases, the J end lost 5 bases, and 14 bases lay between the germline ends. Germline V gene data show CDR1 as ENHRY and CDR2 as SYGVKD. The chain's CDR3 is CAISEGGARNNEQFF. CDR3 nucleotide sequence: TGTGCCATCAGTGAAGGGGGGGCTCGGAACAATGAGCAGTTCTTC.

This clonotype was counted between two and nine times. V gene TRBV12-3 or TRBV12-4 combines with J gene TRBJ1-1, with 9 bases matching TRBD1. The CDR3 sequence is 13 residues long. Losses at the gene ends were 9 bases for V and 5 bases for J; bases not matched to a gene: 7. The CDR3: CASTTGGRTEAFF. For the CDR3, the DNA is TGTGCCAGTACCACAGGGGGCAGGACTGAAGCTTTCTTT.

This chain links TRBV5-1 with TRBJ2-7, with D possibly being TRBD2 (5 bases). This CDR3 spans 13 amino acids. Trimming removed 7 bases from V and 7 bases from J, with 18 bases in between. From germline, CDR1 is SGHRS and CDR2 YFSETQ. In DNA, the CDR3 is TGCGCCAGCTCCAGGCTGAGCCGAGGGGAGCAGTACTTC. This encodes CASSRLSRGEQYF.

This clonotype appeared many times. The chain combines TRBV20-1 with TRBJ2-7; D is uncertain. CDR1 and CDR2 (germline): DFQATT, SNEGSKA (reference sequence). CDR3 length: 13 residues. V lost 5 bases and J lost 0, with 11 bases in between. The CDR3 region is CSAFPQSSYEQYF. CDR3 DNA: TGCAGTGCTTTCCCACAGAGCTCCTACGAGCAGTACTTC.

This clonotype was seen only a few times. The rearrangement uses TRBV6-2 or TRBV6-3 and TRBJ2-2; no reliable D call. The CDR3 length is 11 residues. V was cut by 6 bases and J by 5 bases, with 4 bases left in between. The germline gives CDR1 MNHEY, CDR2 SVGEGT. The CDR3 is CASRATGELFF. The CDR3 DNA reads TGTGCCAGCAGGGCGACCGGGGAGCTGTTTTTT.